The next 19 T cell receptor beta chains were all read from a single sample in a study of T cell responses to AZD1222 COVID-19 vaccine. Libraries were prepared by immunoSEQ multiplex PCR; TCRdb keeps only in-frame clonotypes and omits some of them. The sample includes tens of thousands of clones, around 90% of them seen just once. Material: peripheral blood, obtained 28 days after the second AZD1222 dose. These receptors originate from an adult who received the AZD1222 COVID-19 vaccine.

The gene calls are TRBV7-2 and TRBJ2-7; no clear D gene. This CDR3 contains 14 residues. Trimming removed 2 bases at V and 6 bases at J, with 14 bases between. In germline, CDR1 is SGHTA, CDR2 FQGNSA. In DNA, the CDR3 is TGTGCCAGCAGCTTAAATCAAGGCAGCCCCGAGCAGTACTTC. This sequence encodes CASSLNQGSPEQYF.

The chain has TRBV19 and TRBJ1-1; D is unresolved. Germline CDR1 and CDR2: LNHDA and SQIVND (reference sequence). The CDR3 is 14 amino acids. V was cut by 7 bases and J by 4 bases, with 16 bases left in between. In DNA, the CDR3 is TGTGCCAGTACGACATCCCAGTCGGGCACTGAAGCTTTCTTT. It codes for CASTTSQSGTEAFF.

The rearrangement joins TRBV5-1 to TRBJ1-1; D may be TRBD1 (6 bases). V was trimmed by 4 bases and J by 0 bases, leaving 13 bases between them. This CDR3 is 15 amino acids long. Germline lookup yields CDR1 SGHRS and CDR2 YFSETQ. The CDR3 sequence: CASSVQGPMNTEAFF. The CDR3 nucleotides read TGCGCCAGCAGCGTGCAGGGGCCCATGAACACTGAAGCTTTCTTT.

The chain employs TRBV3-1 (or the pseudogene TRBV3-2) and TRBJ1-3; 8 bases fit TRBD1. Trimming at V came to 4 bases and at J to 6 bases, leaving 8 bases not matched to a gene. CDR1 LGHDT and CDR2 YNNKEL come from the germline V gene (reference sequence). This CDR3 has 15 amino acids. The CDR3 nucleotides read TGTGCCAGCAGCCTATTGGACAGGGATTTAAACACCATATATTTT. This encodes CASSLLDRDLNTIYF.

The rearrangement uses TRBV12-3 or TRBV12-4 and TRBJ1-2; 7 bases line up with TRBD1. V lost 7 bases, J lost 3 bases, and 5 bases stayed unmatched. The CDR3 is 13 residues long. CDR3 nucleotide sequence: TGTGCCAGCACCGGGGACAGTTACTATGGCTACACCTTC. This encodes CASTGDSYYGYTF.

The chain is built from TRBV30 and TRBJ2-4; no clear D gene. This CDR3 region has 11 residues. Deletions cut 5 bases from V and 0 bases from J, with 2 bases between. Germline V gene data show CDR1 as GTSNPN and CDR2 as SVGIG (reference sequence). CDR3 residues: CAWSAKNIQYF. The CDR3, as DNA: TGTGCCTGGTCAGCCAAAAACATTCAGTACTTC. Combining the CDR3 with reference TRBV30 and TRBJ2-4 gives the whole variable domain SQTIHQWPATLVQPVGSPLSLECTVEGTSNPNLYWYRQAAGRGLQLLFYSVGIGQISSEVPQNLSASRPQDRQFILSSKKLLLSDSGFYLCAWSAKNIQYFGAGTRLSVL.

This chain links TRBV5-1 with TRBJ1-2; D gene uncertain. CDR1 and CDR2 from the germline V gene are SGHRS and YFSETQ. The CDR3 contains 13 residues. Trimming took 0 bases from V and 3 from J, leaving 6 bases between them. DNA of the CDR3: TGCGCCAGCAGCTTGGAGGTAGACTATGGCTACACCTTC. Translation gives CASSLEVDYGYTF.

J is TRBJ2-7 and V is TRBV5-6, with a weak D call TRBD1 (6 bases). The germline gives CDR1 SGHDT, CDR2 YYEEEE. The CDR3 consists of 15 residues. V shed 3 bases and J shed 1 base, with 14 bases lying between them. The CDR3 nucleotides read TGTGCCAGCAGCTACAGGGCGTTGATTTCCTACGAGCAGTACTTC. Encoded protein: CASSYRALISYEQYF.

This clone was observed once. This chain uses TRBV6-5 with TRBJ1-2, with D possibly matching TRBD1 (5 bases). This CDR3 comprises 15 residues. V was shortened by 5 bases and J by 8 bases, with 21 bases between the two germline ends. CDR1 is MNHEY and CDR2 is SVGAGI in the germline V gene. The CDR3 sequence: CASSLLAGSKGGYTF. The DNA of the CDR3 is TGTGCCAGCAGTCTACTCGCAGGGTCGAAGGGGGGCTACACCTTC.

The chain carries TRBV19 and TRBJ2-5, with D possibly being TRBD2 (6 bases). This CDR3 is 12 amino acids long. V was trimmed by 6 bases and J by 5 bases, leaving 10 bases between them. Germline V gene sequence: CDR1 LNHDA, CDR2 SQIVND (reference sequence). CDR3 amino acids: CASRDYVETQYF. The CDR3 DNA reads TGTGCCAGTAGGGACTACGTGGAGACCCAGTACTTC.

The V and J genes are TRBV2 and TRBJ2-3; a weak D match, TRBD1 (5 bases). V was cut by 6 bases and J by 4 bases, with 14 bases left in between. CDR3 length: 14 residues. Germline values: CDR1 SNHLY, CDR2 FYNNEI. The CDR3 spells CASRYQGNPDTQYF. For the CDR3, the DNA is TGTGCCAGCAGGTACCAGGGTAACCCAGATACGCAGTATTTT.

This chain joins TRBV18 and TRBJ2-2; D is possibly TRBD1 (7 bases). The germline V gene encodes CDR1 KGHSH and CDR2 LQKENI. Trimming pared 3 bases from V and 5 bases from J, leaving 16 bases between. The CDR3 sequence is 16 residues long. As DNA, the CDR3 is TGTGCCAGCTCACCCGCCACGGCAGGGGGGACCGGGGAGCTGTTTTTT. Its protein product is CASSPATAGGTGELFF.

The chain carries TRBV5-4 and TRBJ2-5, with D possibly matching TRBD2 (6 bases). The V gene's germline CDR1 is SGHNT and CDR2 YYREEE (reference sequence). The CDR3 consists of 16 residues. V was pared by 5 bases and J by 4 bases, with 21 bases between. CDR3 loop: CASSEHRRAFLETQYF. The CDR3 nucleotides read TGTGCCAGCAGTGAACACCGGAGGGCGTTTCTAGAGACCCAGTACTTC.

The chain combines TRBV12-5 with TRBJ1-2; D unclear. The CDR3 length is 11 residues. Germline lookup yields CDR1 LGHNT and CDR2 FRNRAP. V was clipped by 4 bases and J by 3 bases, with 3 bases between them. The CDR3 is CASGSDYGYTF. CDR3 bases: TGTGCTAGTGGTTCTGACTATGGCTACACCTTC.

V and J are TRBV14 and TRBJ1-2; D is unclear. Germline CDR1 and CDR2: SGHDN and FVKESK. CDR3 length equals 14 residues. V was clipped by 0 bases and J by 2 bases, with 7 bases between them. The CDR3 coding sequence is TGTGCCAGCAGCCAAGAGTTCGGAAACTATGGCTACACCTTC. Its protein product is CASSQEFGNYGYTF.

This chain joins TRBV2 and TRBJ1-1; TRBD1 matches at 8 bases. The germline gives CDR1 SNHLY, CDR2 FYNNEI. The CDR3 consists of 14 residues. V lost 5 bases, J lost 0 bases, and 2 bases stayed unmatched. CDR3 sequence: CASSQGAVNTEAFF. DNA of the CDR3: TGTGCCAGCAGTCAGGGGGCAGTGAACACTGAAGCTTTCTTT.

This CDR3 is CASSRSLGGNTIYF. Here the CDR3 DNA reads TGTGCCAGTTCCCGGTCTCTTGGTGGAAACACCATATATTTT. This sequence joins TRBV13 and TRBJ1-3; no definite D call. V lost 9 bases and J 3 bases, leaving 15 bases between the germline ends. Germline V gives CDR1 PRHDT, CDR2 FYEKMQ (reference sequence). The CDR3 covers 14 residues.

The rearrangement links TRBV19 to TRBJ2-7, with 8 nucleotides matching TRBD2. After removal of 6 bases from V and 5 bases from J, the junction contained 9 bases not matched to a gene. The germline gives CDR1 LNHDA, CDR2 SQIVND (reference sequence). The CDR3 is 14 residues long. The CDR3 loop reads CASSREGRAHEQYF. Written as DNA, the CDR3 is TGTGCCAGTAGCCGGGAGGGGCGGGCCCACGAGCAGTACTTC.

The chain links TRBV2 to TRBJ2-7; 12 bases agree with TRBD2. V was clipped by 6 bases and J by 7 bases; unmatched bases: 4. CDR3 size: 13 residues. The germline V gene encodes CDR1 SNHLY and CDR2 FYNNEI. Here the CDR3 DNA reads TGTGCCAGCAGGGGACTAGCGGGCGGAGAGCAGTACTTC. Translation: CASRGLAGGEQYF. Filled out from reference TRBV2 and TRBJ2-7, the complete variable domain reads EPEVTQTPSHQVTQMGQEVILRCVPISNHLYFYWYRQILGQKVEFLVSFYNNEISEKSEIFDDQFSVERPDGSNFTLKIRSTKLEDSAMYFCASRGLAGGEQYFGPGTRLTVT.